This T cell receptor (beta chain) was obtained from a study of shared clonotypes between healthy human individuals. Study-level points and caveats: Naive subsets usually exceeded memory subsets in estimated richness. Sorted-subset sequencing, rarefaction showed, was incomplete despite large depth.

CD45RA-negative memory and CD45RA+ naive subsets were split from the CD4+ cells. In its sample, this clone was seen once. What it recognizes is unknown. This CDR3 contains 16 residues. Germline-derived CDR1 and CDR2 are SEHNR and FQNEAQ (reference sequence). Trimming cost V 4 bases and J 1 base; bases outside gene matches: 8. The run depth of the assay was deep. The protocol was immunoSEQ multiplex PCR, while the TCRdb copy is restricted to in-frame clones and leaves out a portion. The table records roughly 1,000,000 clones, about four fifths of them present only once. The sample was memory CD4+ T cells from PBMCs. Subset noted: CD45RA-negative fraction. This TCR came from a man between 18 and 35 years old in good health. Some clones in this sample may be carry-over from other donors' samples. This chain links TRBV7-9 with TRBJ1-2; 8 bases are shared with TRBD1. The CDR3 sequence: CASSSRGQGGNYGYTF. The CDR3 coding sequence is TGTGCCAGCAGCTCGAGAGGACAGGGAGGTAACTATGGCTACACCTTC. The full variable domain, in which reference TRBV7-9 and TRBJ1-2 provide the parts outside the CDR3, is DTGVSQNPRHKITKRGQNVTFRCDPISEHNRLYWYRQTLGQGPEFLTYFQNEAQLEKSRLLSDRFSAERPKGSFSTLEIQRTEQGDSAMYLCASSSRGQGGNYGYTFGSGTRLTVV.